This T cell receptor (beta chain) was captured in a study of human T cells and chemical hapten exposure. Findings and caveats of the study: Controls formed significantly fewer large CDR3 similarity clusters than expanded TCRs did.

Trimming shortened V by 7 bases and J by 2 bases, and 14 bases separated the two germline ends. The germline V gene encodes CDR1 SGHTA and CDR2 FQGNSA. The CDR3 length is 14 residues. The sample's time point: patch test 3, about 24 weeks after DPC sensitization. Treatment in this sample: therapeutic diphenylcyclopropenone sensitization with weekly scalp DPC. Each donor was an alopecia patient between 18 and 70 years of age who qualified for DPC. Individual cDNA molecules each carried unique molecular identifiers attached by the library. TCRdb independently ran MiXCR on the RACE reads; one entry per CDR3 protein. The sample records some 84,000 distinct CDR3 sequences, 10% to 12% being singletons. Comments on this clonotype: Its antigen is unidentified.

This TCR was recovered from a woman aged 45-59 years with alopecia areata. Some clones in this sample may be carry-over from other donors' samples. Material: whole blood, obtained in connection with sensitization to the hapten diphenylcyclopropenone (DPC). The chain links TRBV7-2 to TRBJ2-5; D gene ambiguous. The CDR3 nucleotides are TGTGCCAGCACACCCTCGGAGAGGCAAGAGACCCAGTACTTC. This gives the protein CASTPSERQETQYF.